Below, 22 T cell receptor beta chains from the same sample are listed, as sequenced in a study of blood T cell repertoires in COVID-19. Repertoires were generated with immunoSEQ multiplex PCR, while TCRdb's copy carries only in-frame clones and drops some. The sample has tens of thousands of clones; roughly nine tenths are singletons. The sequenced sample consisted of peripheral blood. Every receptor here comes from a human donor with active COVID-19. The donor label of this sample is uncertain.

The J gene is TRBJ1-6, the V gene TRBV6-2 or TRBV6-3; the D gene is possibly TRBD1 (5 bases). V lost 6 bases to trimming and J lost 9 bases, with 15 bases between them. In germline, CDR1 is MNHEY, CDR2 SVGEGT. This CDR3 has 14 residues. This CDR3 reads CASSPTRVASPLHF. For the CDR3, the DNA is TGTGCCAGCAGCCCGACCAGGGTTGCTTCACCCCTCCACTTT.

The V call is TRBV7-6, the J call TRBJ2-5; 8 positions agree with TRBD2. With V trimmed by 5 bases and J by 5 bases, 16 bases remained unmatched. Germline CDR1 reads SGHVS; CDR2 reads FNYEAQ. The CDR3 is made up of 17 amino acids. The CDR3 reads CASSPHVSGLVSETQYF. The CDR3 DNA follows: TGTGCCAGCAGCCCACACGTGTCGGGACTAGTATCGGAGACCCAGTACTTC.

V usage is TRBV27 and J usage is TRBJ1-5; 10 bases agree with TRBD1. The V gene end was trimmed by 4 bases and the J gene end by 5 bases; junction bases not matched to a gene: 5. The germline gives CDR1 MNHEY, CDR2 SMNVEV (reference sequence). This CDR3 spans 15 amino acids. CDR3 sequence: CASSYKGTGDQPQHF. DNA for the CDR3: TGTGCCAGCAGTTATAAAGGGACAGGGGATCAGCCCCAGCATTTT.

The J gene is TRBJ2-5, the V gene TRBV19; 7 bases agree with TRBD1. V gave up 7 bases and J gave up 3 bases; unmatched junction bases: 8. Per germline, CDR1 LNHDA and CDR2 SQIVND (reference sequence). This CDR3 has 14 residues. CDR3 nucleotides: TGTGCCAGTACGAACAGGGGCGTGGAAGAGACCCAGTACTTC. It encodes CASTNRGVEETQYF.

The V and J genes are TRBV6-6 and TRBJ1-1, with D tentatively TRBD1 (5 bases). The CDR3 has 16 residues. Trimming removed 0 bases from V and 4 bases from J, with 15 bases in between. Looked up from germline, CDR1 is MNHNY and CDR2 is SVGAGI (reference sequence). The CDR3 DNA reads TGTGCCAGCAGTTACTCCATAGGGGTCAAAAGCACTGAAGCTTTCTTT. Protein sequence: CASSYSIGVKSTEAFF.

V usage is TRBV5-1 and J usage is TRBJ2-1, with 9 bases aligning to TRBD2. CDR3 length: 18 amino acids. V lost 0 bases, J lost 2 bases, and 9 bases stayed unmatched. CDR1 and CDR2 from the germline V gene are SGHRS and YFSETQ. The CDR3 is CASSLGSYSGGTYNEQFF. The CDR3, as DNA: TGCGCCAGCAGCTTGGGGTCCTATAGCGGGGGCACCTACAATGAGCAGTTCTTC.

This chain links TRBV5-1 with TRBJ2-3, with 7 bases identical to TRBD2. Germline V gene data show CDR1 as SGHRS and CDR2 as YFSETQ. The J segment lost 2 bases and the V segment lost 2 bases, leaving 8 bases of the junction unmatched. The CDR3 is 16 amino acids. The DNA for the CDR3 is TGCGCCAGCAGCTTAAGGCGGGGGACGATCACAGATACGCAGTATTTT. Residues: CASSLRRGTITDTQYF. Filled out from reference TRBV5-1 and TRBJ2-3, the complete variable domain reads KAGVTQTPRYLIKTRGQQVTLSCSPISGHRSVSWYQQTPGQGLQFLFEYFSETQRNKGNFPGRFSGRQFSNSRSEMNVSTLELGDSALYLCASSLRRGTITDTQYFGPGTRLTVL.

This clone has just one count. Written as DNA, the CDR3 is TGTGCCAGCAGTTTACGGACAGGTCAGCCCCAGCATTTT. Its protein product is CASSLRTGQPQHF. V usage is TRBV27 and J usage is TRBJ1-5, with 7 bases fitting TRBD1. V dropped 2 bases and J dropped 6; count of bases not matched to a gene: 1. CDR3 length: 13 amino acids. Germline V CDR1 and CDR2: MNHEY, SMNVEV (reference sequence).

This chain connects TRBV7-6 to TRBJ2-2, with 8 bases fitting TRBD2. Germline trimming cut 8 bases from V and 7 bases from J; bases unmatched to any gene: 15. This CDR3 spans 16 amino acids. From germline, CDR1 is SGHVS and CDR2 FNYEAQ. The CDR3 sequence: CASPPGGALNGGELFF. The DNA of the CDR3 is TGTGCCAGCCCTCCGGGGGGGGCCCTTAATGGCGGGGAGCTGTTTTTT.

This chain connects TRBV4-3 to TRBJ2-3; 11 nucleotides agree with TRBD2. The V gene end was trimmed by 3 bases and the J gene end by 4 bases; junction bases not matched to a gene: 6. This CDR3 has 16 residues. Germline-derived CDR1 and CDR2 are LGHNA and YSLEER. Here the CDR3 reads CASSHYSGGASDTQYF. The CDR3 DNA follows: TGCGCCAGCAGCCACTATAGCGGGGGGGCCTCAGATACGCAGTATTTT.

The V call is TRBV5-4, the J call TRBJ1-2; D gene unclear. CDR1 and CDR2 (germline): SGHNT, YYREEE (reference sequence). The CDR3 extends over 12 amino acids. Trimming removed 1 base at V and 4 bases at J, with 5 bases between. The CDR3 sequence is CASSLTSYGYTF. DNA for the CDR3: TGTGCCAGCAGCTTGACTAGCTATGGCTACACCTTC.

The V gene is TRBV2, the J gene TRBJ1-1; D gene unclear. The germline gives CDR1 SNHLY, CDR2 FYNNEI. The CDR3 consists of 11 residues. Trimming removed 6 bases at V and 11 bases at J, with 13 bases between. CDR3: CASSARGGAFF. CDR3 sequence (DNA): TGTGCCAGCAGCGCCCGTGGAGGGGCTTTCTTT.

This clone was seen a handful of times. This sequence joins TRBV20-1 and TRBJ2-7; D perhaps matches TRBD1 (6 bases). The CDR3 is 12 amino acids. Germline CDR1 is DFQATT and CDR2 is SNEGSKA (reference sequence). Between the trimmed V and J ends, which lost 3 bases and 2 bases, there was a span of 8 bases. The CDR3 DNA is TGCAGTGCTAGTAAGGGGGCCTACGAGCAGTACTTC. It encodes CSASKGAYEQYF.

This clone showed up just once. The gene calls are TRBV27 and TRBJ1-2; D is unclear. V gave up 5 bases and J gave up 8 bases, with 18 bases separating them. The CDR3 is 14 amino acids. Germline V lookup: CDR1 MNHEY, CDR2 SMNVEV (reference sequence). The CDR3 sequence is CASSPLSELGGYTF. CDR3 DNA sequence: TGTGCCAGCAGTCCCCTCTCAGAACTGGGCGGCTACACCTTC.

The chain carries TRBV5-1 and TRBJ2-5; D is unresolved. The V end was cut by 0 bases, the J end by 5 bases, with 5 bases between. Germline lookup yields CDR1 SGHRS and CDR2 YFSETQ. The CDR3 runs to 12 residues. This CDR3 reads CASSLASETQYF. CDR3 bases: TGCGCCAGCAGCTTGGCCTCGGAGACCCAGTACTTC.

The chain uses TRBV20-1 and TRBJ2-5; 10 nucleotides line up with TRBD2. The CDR3 loop spans 15 amino acids. V trimming: 3 bases; J trimming: 5 bases; junction bases outside the gene matches: 9. Germline CDR1 and CDR2: DFQATT and SNEGSKA (reference sequence). The CDR3 loop reads CSASSSGGAGETQYF. In nucleotides, the CDR3 is TGCAGTGCTAGTAGCAGCGGGGGGGCCGGGGAGACCCAGTACTTC.

CDR3 in amino acids: CASSGEDRLQYTQYF. The CDR3 nucleotides are TGTGCCAGCAGTGGGGAGGACCGCCTCCAATATACGCAGTATTTT. This chain joins TRBV6-6 and TRBJ2-3, with D maybe TRBD2 (6 bases). The CDR3 is made up of 15 amino acids. Per the germline V gene, CDR1 is MNHNY and CDR2 is SVGAGI (reference sequence). V was pared by 5 bases and J by 7 bases, with 19 bases between.

This rearrangement joins TRBV11-2 to TRBJ2-5; maybe TRBD2 (7 bases). Germline V lookup: CDR1 SGHAT, CDR2 FQNNGV. Trimming took 4 bases from V and 4 from J, leaving 16 bases between them. The CDR3 has 15 residues. CDR3 in amino acids: CASSSPGGRRETQYF. The DNA for the CDR3 is TGTGCCAGCAGCTCCCCCGGGGGGCGCAGAGAGACCCAGTACTTC.

The genes are TRBV15 and TRBJ2-1; 7 bases line up with TRBD2. The V segment lost 6 bases and the J segment 0 bases; nucleotides outside the gene matches: 8. From germline, CDR1 is LNHNV and CDR2 YYDKDF (reference sequence). The length of the CDR3 is 16 residues. The CDR3 protein is CATSNPGGSSYNEQFF. The CDR3 nucleotides are TGTGCCACCAGTAACCCCGGGGGGAGCTCCTACAATGAGCAGTTCTTC.

The rearrangement uses TRBV6-2 or TRBV6-3 and TRBJ1-2; D ambiguous. V was shortened by 2 bases and J by 7 bases, with 14 bases between the two germline ends. Germline CDR1 is MNHEY and CDR2 is SVGEGT. This CDR3 has 14 amino acids. The CDR3, as DNA: TGTGCCAGCAGTTACGCGAACAGCCGAACTGGCTACACCTTC. As protein: CASSYANSRTGYTF.

The rearrangement joins TRBV6-5 to TRBJ1-1; TRBD1 is a possible D gene (6 bases). Germline V gene lookup returns CDR1 MNHEY and CDR2 SVGAGI. V dropped 5 bases and J dropped 11 bases, with 12 bases sitting between them. The CDR3 runs to 11 residues. CDR3 in amino acids: CASSTNRVAFF. The CDR3 nucleotides are TGTGCCAGCAGTACTAACAGGGTGGCTTTCTTT.

This chain uses TRBV2 with TRBJ2-5, with TRBD1 matching 9 bases. The CDR3 loop spans 14 amino acids. CDR1 is SNHLY, CDR2 FYNNEI, per germline. Unmatched junction bases numbered 1, after V lost 1 base and J lost 4 bases. In nucleotides, the CDR3 is TGTGCCAGCAGTGAAGGACAGGGGGTAGAGACCCAGTACTTC. Amino acid sequence: CASSEGQGVETQYF. Complete variable domain (other parts from reference TRBV2 and TRBJ2-5): EPEVTQTPSHQVTQMGQEVILRCVPISNHLYFYWYRQILGQKVEFLVSFYNNEISEKSEIFDDQFSVERPDGSNFTLKIRSTKLEDSAMYFCASSEGQGVETQYFGPGTRLLVL.